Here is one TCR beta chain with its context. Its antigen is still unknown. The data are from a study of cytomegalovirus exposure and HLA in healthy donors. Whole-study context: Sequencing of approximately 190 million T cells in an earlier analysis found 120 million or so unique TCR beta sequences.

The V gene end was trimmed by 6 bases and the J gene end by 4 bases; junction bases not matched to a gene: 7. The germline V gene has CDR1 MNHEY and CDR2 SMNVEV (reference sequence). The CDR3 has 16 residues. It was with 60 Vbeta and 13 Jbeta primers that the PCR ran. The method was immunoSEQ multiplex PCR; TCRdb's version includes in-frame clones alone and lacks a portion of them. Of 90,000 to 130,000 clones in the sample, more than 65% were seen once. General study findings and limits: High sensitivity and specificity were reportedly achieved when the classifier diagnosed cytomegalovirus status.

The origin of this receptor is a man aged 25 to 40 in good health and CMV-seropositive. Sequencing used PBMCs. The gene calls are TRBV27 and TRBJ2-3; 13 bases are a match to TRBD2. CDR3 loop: CASRGTSGVQADTQYF. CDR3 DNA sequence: TGTGCCAGCAGGGGGACTAGCGGGGTTCAAGCAGATACGCAGTATTTT.